The 6 T cell receptor beta chains reported below all come from one sample, sequenced in a study of T cell responses to AZD1222 COVID-19 vaccine. Assay used: immunoSEQ multiplex PCR; TCRdb lists only in-frame clones, some missing. The sample lists 150,000 to 200,000 clones, 85% to 95% occurring once. The specimen comprised peripheral blood, sampled on day 0 of AZD1222 vaccination. The receptor source for this set is an adult in good health.

This rearrangement joins TRBV7-8 to TRBJ1-6, with a tentative D call TRBD1 (6 bases). Germline lookup yields CDR1 SGHVS and CDR2 FQNEAQ. The CDR3 is made up of 15 amino acids. Deletions cut 5 bases from V and 8 bases from J, with 16 bases between. The CDR3 DNA reads as TGTGCCAGCAGCCGGAACGGACAGCCTTATTCACCCCTCCACTTT. This encodes CASSRNGQPYSPLHF. Supplemented by reference TRBV7-8 and TRBJ1-6, the full variable domain reads GAGVSQSPRYKVAKRGQDVALRCDPISGHVSLFWYQQALGQGPEFLTYFQNEAQLDKSGLPSDRFFAERPEGSVSTLKIQRTQQEDSAVYLCASSRNGQPYSPLHFGNGTRLTVT.

The chain links TRBV6-5 to TRBJ1-2; 8 nucleotides match TRBD1. The germline V gene has CDR1 MNHEY and CDR2 SVGAGI. Germline trimming cut 6 bases from V and 7 bases from J; bases unmatched to any gene: 13. The length of the CDR3 is 15 residues. In DNA form, the CDR3 reads TGTGCCAGCAGCCCGGACAGGGATAGGTTCGGTGGCTACACCTTC. It yields the protein CASSPDRDRFGGYTF.

CDR3 loop: CASSTSGVVGEKLFF. CDR3 sequence (DNA): TGTGCCAGCAGCACGAGCGGGGTTGTCGGTGAAAAACTGTTTTTT. The chain carries TRBV9 and TRBJ1-4; D uncertain. Germline V gives CDR1 SGDLS, CDR2 YYNGEE. V was cut by 4 bases and J by 7 bases, with 17 bases left in between. The CDR3 totals 15 residues.

Here the CDR3 reads CASSRQGVNSPLHF. The CDR3 nucleotides are TGCGCCAGCAGCCGACAGGGGGTAAATTCACCCCTCCACTTT. J is TRBJ1-6 and V is TRBV5-1; 9 bases are shared with TRBD1. V trimming: 4 bases; J trimming: 7 bases; junction bases outside the gene matches: 3. The CDR3 is 14 amino acids. Germline lookup yields CDR1 SGHRS and CDR2 YFSETQ.

V usage is TRBV5-4 and J usage is TRBJ2-5, with D perhaps TRBD2 (6 bases). Germline values: CDR1 SGHNT, CDR2 YYREEE (reference sequence). The V gene lost 6 bases and the J gene lost 7 bases, with 10 bases spanning the gap. This CDR3 region has 11 residues. Here the CDR3 reads CASTLGGTQYF. The CDR3 bases are TGTGCCAGCACTCTGGGAGGGACCCAGTACTTC.

This sequence joins TRBV25-1 and TRBJ1-2, with 7 nucleotides matching TRBD1. Germline lookup yields CDR1 MGHDK and CDR2 SYGVNS. J gave up 4 bases and V 3 bases, and 11 bases lay outside the gene matches. The CDR3 covers 16 residues. The CDR3 sequence is CASSDCIIRGVYGYTF. CDR3 DNA sequence: TGTGCCAGCAGTGATTGTATCATCAGGGGGGTCTATGGCTACACCTTC.